Listed below are T cell receptor beta chains from one sample, sequenced in a study of blood T cell repertoires in COVID-19. Generated by immunoSEQ multiplex PCR, the TCRdb table keeps only in-frame clones and is missing some. The table shows under 300,000 clones, with around 79% occurring only once. Sample: peripheral blood. These TCRs come from an elderly woman with acute or convalescent COVID-19. Each CDR3 is given without its conserved first and last residue.

j_gene	v_gene	CDR3aa
TRBJ1-2	TRBV6-6	ASSLSGTADGYT
TRBJ2-7	TRBV5-1	ASSLFNEQY
TRBJ1-4	TRBV19	ASSSTDSREKLF
TRBJ2-3	TRBV5-1	ASSLVGRDITDTQY
TRBJ1-2	TRBV19	ASRRGQDGYGYT
TRBJ1-4	TRBV6-1	ASSDPGSSTNEKLF
.	TRBV5-1	ASSIDPNTGELF
TRBJ1-4	TRBV5-6	ASSLRLATNEKLF
TRBJ2-1	TRBV25-1	ASSGAGWISDEQF
TRBJ1-1	TRBV6-2/TRBV6-3	ASSVLRDRVYTEAF
TRBJ2-5	TRBV3-1/TRBV3-2	ASSPDYPGRGGETQY
TRBJ1-5	TRBV7-2	ASSLVAGPNQPQH
TRBJ2-7	TRBV15	ATSRDRGRYEQY
TRBJ1-1	TRBV7-2	ASSSYSMNTEAF
TRBJ1-3	TRBV4-1	ASSQPTRGPRNTIY
TRBJ2-3	TRBV25-1	ASSESSSTDTQY
TRBJ1-3	TRBV6-5	ASTLGGSGNTIY
TRBJ1-2	TRBV2	ASGTGKYGYT
TRBJ1-2	TRBV19	ASSIPRARGYT
TRBJ1-1	TRBV12-5	ASGFREHTEAF
TRBJ2-3	TRBV15	ATSGRRGFLTDTQY
TRBJ2-3	TRBV5-1	ASKGLAGPDTQY
TRBJ1-2	TRBV6-5	ASRPTDNYGYT
TRBJ1-1	TRBV11-3	ASSPTGVNTEAF
TRBJ2-3	TRBV27	ASSNSGRDGTDTQY
TRBJ2-3	TRBV5-1	ASGEGPSTDTQY
TRBJ2-7	TRBV28	ASRLAGEPYEQY
TRBJ2-1	TRBV19	ASSRLAGGYNEQF
TRBJ2-5	TRBV6-2/TRBV6-3	ASSLGQAWGETQY
TRBJ2-5	TRBV27	ASSLEAASGRRAETQY
TRBJ2-5	TRBV7-8	ASSFGLAETQY
TRBJ2-2	TRBV11-2	ASSFGQGTGELF
TRBJ2-7	TRBV10-3	AISESRGPYEQY
TRBJ1-3	TRBV10-3	AITPGQTNSRNTIY
TRBJ1-2	TRBV24-1	ATSDSSRGYGYT
TRBJ1-1	TRBV6-5	ASSLRRGTEAF
TRBJ1-5	TRBV18	ASSASLNQPQH
TRBJ1-6	TRBV19	ASSIPPNSPLH
TRBJ1-1	TRBV7-9	ASSLNSGTEAF
TRBJ2-7	TRBV5-1	ASSRTVPYEQY